Listed here are 8 T cell receptor beta chains from one sample, sequenced in a study of blood T cell repertoires in COVID-19. TCRdb's copy holds only in-frame clones and misses some; the assay was immunoSEQ multiplex PCR. The sample shows more than 200,000 clones, around nine tenths of them seen only once. The sample consisted of PBMCs or T cells enriched from blood (not recorded which). The receptors stem from a woman between 50 and 59 years old who had recovered from COVID-19.

The chain employs TRBV28 and TRBJ2-1; 7 nucleotides match TRBD1. With 6 bases clipped from V and 6 bases from J, the junction kept 14 bases outside the gene matches. This CDR3 has 16 residues. The germline gives CDR1 MDHEN, CDR2 SYDVKM. CDR3 DNA: TGTGCCAGCAGCTCCGGCGGACAGGCTGGCACCAATGAGCAGTTCTTC. Protein: CASSSGGQAGTNEQFF.

This clone occurred once. The chain employs TRBV2 and TRBJ1-3, with TRBD1 matching 9 bases. From germline, CDR1 is SNHLY and CDR2 FYNNEI. The V gene end was trimmed by 6 bases and the J gene end by 2 bases; junction bases not matched to a gene: 8. This CDR3 has 16 residues. The CDR3 DNA sequence: TGTGCCAGCAGCGTTAACAGGGGGCTGACTGGAAACACCATATATTTT. Translating gives CASSVNRGLTGNTIYF.

The CDR3 reads CASSVGLAVEQYF. DNA of the CDR3: TGTGCCAGCAGTGTAGGACTGGCGGTCGAGCAGTACTTC. The chain couples TRBV2 to TRBJ2-7; maybe TRBD2 (5 bases). The germline CDR1 and CDR2 sequences are SNHLY and FYNNEI. The CDR3 spans 13 residues. Trimming pared 4 bases from V and 6 bases from J, leaving 13 bases between.

As for this clone: The identical CDR3 is also encoded by other nucleotide sequences in the sample. J is TRBJ2-3 and V is TRBV9; 7 bases line up with TRBD2. Germline assignment: CDR1 SGDLS and CDR2 YYNGEE. V gave up 2 bases and J gave up 0 bases; unmatched junction bases: 3. This CDR3 contains 15 residues. Here the CDR3 reads CASSVGGGSTDTQYF. CDR3 nucleotides: TGTGCCAGCAGCGTGGGCGGGGGTAGCACAGATACGCAGTATTTT.

The chain carries TRBV2 and TRBJ2-2; TRBD2 might be the D (5 bases). Looked up from germline, CDR1 is SNHLY and CDR2 is FYNNEI. Trimming cost V 6 bases and J 0 bases, with 8 bases left between them. The CDR3 extends over 14 amino acids. The CDR3 DNA sequence: TGTGCCAGCAGAGGCGGGCCGAACACCGGGGAGCTGTTTTTT. It encodes CASRGGPNTGELFF. The whole variable domain, remainder taken from reference TRBV2 and TRBJ2-2, is EPEVTQTPSHQVTQMGQEVILRCVPISNHLYFYWYRQILGQKVEFLVSFYNNEISEKSEIFDDQFSVERPDGSNFTLKIRSTKLEDSAMYFCASRGGPNTGELFFGEGSRLTVL.

The CDR3 DNA reads TGTGCCAGCAGCCCCCGGGGGTATGGCCCAGATACGCAGTATTTT. Translation: CASSPRGYGPDTQYF. The chain is built from TRBV28 and TRBJ2-3; maybe TRBD2 (6 bases). CDR1 is MDHEN, CDR2 SYDVKM, per germline. V was pared by 6 bases and J by 4 bases, with 17 bases between. CDR3 length equals 15 residues.

The CDR3: CASSFMGSRQPQHF. CDR3 DNA: TGTGCCAGCAGCTTTATGGGGAGTAGGCAGCCCCAGCATTTT. The V call is TRBV7-9, the J call TRBJ1-5; no clear D gene. The ends were cut back, 3 bases at V and 7 bases at J, with 13 bases in the middle. The length of the CDR3 is 14 residues. CDR1 is SEHNR, CDR2 FQNEAQ, per germline (reference sequence).

This clone showed up just a few times. The chain is built from TRBV7-3 and TRBJ1-3; 7 nucleotides align to TRBD1. Trimming at V came to 8 bases and at J to 4 bases, leaving 11 bases not matched to a gene. This CDR3 has 15 residues. Germline CDR1 is SGHTA and CDR2 is FQGTGA. Written as DNA, the CDR3 is TGTGCCAGCGGCTATGAGGGGGCGAAAGGAAACACCATATATTTT. Its protein product is CASGYEGAKGNTIYF.